What follows is one T cell receptor beta chain and its context. Its antigen is still unknown. This CDR3 comprises 17 residues. V gave up 6 bases and J gave up 0 bases, with 20 bases separating them. Germline CDR1 SGHAT, CDR2 FQNNGV. This record belongs to a study of Ad26.COV2.S vaccination and SARS-CoV-2 variants. Overall study findings and caveats: Non-spike TCR breadth was similar in vaccine and placebo recipients. Recipients given vaccine exceeded placebo recipients in spike-specific TCR breadth. From the TCR breadth and depth analyses, total T cell responses may have been underestimated. Spike-specific responses of CD8+ and CD4+ T cells were reported to display substantial breadth after vaccination.

Produced via immunoSEQ multiplex PCR; TCRdb's table is partial and in-frame only. The data hold about 350,000 clones, with roughly nine tenths observed a single time. The TCR comes from a human donor who had recovered from COVID-19. The genes are TRBV11-2 and TRBJ1-1; the D gene is possibly TRBD1 (6 bases). The input for sequencing was peripheral blood, taken after recovery from COVID-19. CDR3: CASSLWETGQLNTEAFF. The CDR3, as DNA: TGTGCCAGCAGTCTTTGGGAGACAGGACAGTTGAACACTGAAGCTTTCTTT.